Presented here are 12 T cell receptor beta chains from one specimen sequenced in a study of immune cell composition in non-small cell lung cancer. Here immunoSEQ multiplex PCR was the method, and the copy in TCRdb shows in-frame clones only, minus some. The sample lists over 12,000 clones, around 68% occurring once. Sequencing was carried out using lung tumor tissue. These receptors all stem from a human donor with non-small cell lung cancer.

V is TRBV5-6 and J is TRBJ2-1; D is unclear. Trimming left V 2 bases short and J 1 base short, with 7 bases between. This CDR3 has 14 residues. Looked up from germline, CDR1 is SGHDT and CDR2 is YYEEEE. CDR3 bases: TGTGCCAGCAGCTTCGGTCTGTCCTACAATGAGCAGTTCTTC. Protein product: CASSFGLSYNEQFF. Looking up the rest from reference TRBV5-6 and TRBJ2-1 gives the full variable domain: DAGVTQSPTHLIKTRGQQVTLRCSPKSGHDTVSWYQQALGQGPQFIFQYYEEEERQRGNFPDRFSGHQFPNYSSELNVNALLLGDSALYLCASSFGLSYNEQFFGPGTRLTVL.

The V gene is TRBV6-5, the J gene TRBJ1-1, with D uncertain. The CDR3 has 14 residues. Germline V gene data show CDR1 as MNHEY and CDR2 as SVGAGI. V gave up 2 bases and J gave up 3 bases, with 10 bases separating them. The CDR3: CASSYGSRDTEAFF. The CDR3 bases are TGTGCCAGCAGTTACGGCAGCCGGGACACTGAAGCTTTCTTT.

This chain links TRBV9 with TRBJ2-3; D ambiguous. This CDR3 is 13 amino acids long. V shed 4 bases and J shed 3 bases, with 9 bases lying between them. CDR1 and CDR2 from the germline V gene are SGDLS and YYNGEE. For the CDR3, the DNA is TGTGCCAGCAGCCCCGGGTCGACAGATACGCAGTATTTT. Protein sequence: CASSPGSTDTQYF. Variable domain in full (rest from reference TRBV9 and TRBJ2-3): DSGVTQTPKHLITATGQRVTLRCSPRSGDLSVYWYQQSLDQGLQFLIQYYNGEERAKGNILERFSAQQFPDLHSELNLSSLELGDSALYFCASSPGSTDTQYFGPGTRLTVL.

The chain couples TRBV5-6 to TRBJ1-6; 9 bases fit TRBD1. The CDR3 spans 16 residues. V lost 1 base and J lost 9; bases outside the gene matches: 8. Germline CDR1 SGHDT, CDR2 YYEEEE. CDR3 in amino acids: CASSLYSGQGSSPLHF. For the CDR3, the DNA is TGTGCCAGCAGCTTGTACTCTGGACAGGGGTCTTCACCCCTCCACTTT. Complete variable domain (other parts from reference TRBV5-6 and TRBJ1-6): DAGVTQSPTHLIKTRGQQVTLRCSPKSGHDTVSWYQQALGQGPQFIFQYYEEEERQRGNFPDRFSGHQFPNYSSELNVNALLLGDSALYLCASSLYSGQGSSPLHFGNGTRLTVT.

J is TRBJ2-7 and V is TRBV20-1; D is possibly TRBD2 (5 bases). Trimming removed 8 bases at V and 3 bases at J, with 11 bases between. The CDR3 is 11 residues long. CDR1 is DFQATT and CDR2 is SNEGSKA in the germline V gene (reference sequence). The CDR3 nucleotides read TGCAGTATTGCGGGTGGCTACGAGCAGTACTTC. Its protein is CSIAGGYEQYF.

Judged by abundance, this clone is medium-sized. The chain uses TRBV7-8 and TRBJ2-1; D gene unclear. From germline, CDR1 is SGHVS and CDR2 FQNEAQ. The CDR3 totals 16 residues. Trimming removed 5 bases at V and 6 bases at J, with 20 bases between. In DNA, the CDR3 is TGTGCCAGCAGCCCAGCCAGCGTAATGACCCTCAATGAGCAGTTCTTC. Amino acid sequence: CASSPASVMTLNEQFF.

The chain uses TRBV7-3 and TRBJ2-3; 9 nucleotides line up with TRBD2. CDR3 length: 15 amino acids. J was trimmed by 6 bases and V by 4 bases; bases with no gene match: 8. Germline CDR1 and CDR2: SGHTA and FQGTGA. CDR3 nucleotide sequence: TGTGCCAGCAGCTGGGCTAGCGGGGACGGGGATACGCAGTATTTT. It translates to CASSWASGDGDTQYF.

This chain connects TRBV9 to TRBJ1-3; D gene uncertain. Trimming removed 5 bases at V and 2 bases at J, with 11 bases between. The CDR3 contains 14 residues. Germline V gives CDR1 SGDLS, CDR2 YYNGEE. This CDR3 is CASSSTTTGNTIYF. CDR3 sequence (DNA): TGTGCCAGCAGTTCAACAACGACTGGAAACACCATATATTTT.

The rearrangement links TRBV9 to TRBJ1-1; D unresolved. The V gene lost 2 bases and the J gene lost 8 bases, with 13 bases spanning the gap. The V gene's germline CDR1 is SGDLS and CDR2 YYNGEE. This CDR3 is built from 13 residues. The CDR3: CASSVDTASEAFF. CDR3 sequence (DNA): TGTGCCAGCAGCGTCGACACCGCGTCGGAAGCTTTCTTT.

Comments on this clone: Other DNA sequences within the sample encode an identical CDR3. V is TRBV4-2 and J is TRBJ2-7, with 11 nucleotides matching TRBD1. This CDR3 is 14 amino acids long. CDR1 is LGHNA, CDR2 YNFKEQ, per germline. Trimming at V came to 4 bases and at J to 2 bases, leaving 1 base not matched to a gene. The CDR3 loop reads CASSRDRGTYEQYF. The CDR3 DNA sequence: TGTGCCAGCAGCCGGGACAGGGGGACCTACGAGCAGTACTTC.

The CDR3 is CASSTWGGSNTEAFF. CDR3 DNA: TGTGCCAGCAGTACCTGGGGGGGATCCAACACTGAAGCTTTCTTT. V is TRBV7-2 and J is TRBJ1-1; tentative D call: TRBD1 (5 bases). V was shortened by 6 bases and J by 2 bases, with 16 bases between the two germline ends. Per the germline V gene, CDR1 is SGHTA and CDR2 is FQGNSA. The CDR3 covers 15 residues.

CDR3 amino acids: CASTPKRGAPGNEQFF. In DNA form, the CDR3 reads TGTGCCAGTACCCCCAAGCGGGGGGCCCCTGGGAATGAGCAGTTCTTC. This chain links TRBV19 with TRBJ2-1; 9 nucleotides agree with TRBD2. The length of the CDR3 is 16 residues. The J segment lost 7 bases and the V segment lost 7 bases, leaving 14 bases of the junction unmatched. Germline CDR1 and CDR2: LNHDA and SQIVND (reference sequence).